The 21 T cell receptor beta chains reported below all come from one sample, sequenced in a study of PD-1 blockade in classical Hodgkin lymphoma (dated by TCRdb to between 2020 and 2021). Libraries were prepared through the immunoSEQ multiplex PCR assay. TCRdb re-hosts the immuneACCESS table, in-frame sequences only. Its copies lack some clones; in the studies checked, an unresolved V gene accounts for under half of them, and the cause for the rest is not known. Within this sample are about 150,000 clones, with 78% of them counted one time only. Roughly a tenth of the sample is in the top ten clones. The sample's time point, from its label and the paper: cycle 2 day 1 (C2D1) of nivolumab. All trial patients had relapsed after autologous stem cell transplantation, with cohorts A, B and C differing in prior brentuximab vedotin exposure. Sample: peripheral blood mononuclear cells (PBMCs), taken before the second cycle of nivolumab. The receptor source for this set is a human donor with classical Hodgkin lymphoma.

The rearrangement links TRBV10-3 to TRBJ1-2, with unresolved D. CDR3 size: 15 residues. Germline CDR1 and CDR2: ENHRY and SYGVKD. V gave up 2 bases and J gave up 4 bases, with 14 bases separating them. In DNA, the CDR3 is TGTGCCATCAGTGAGAATCCTGGCGGAACCTATGGCTACACCTTC. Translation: CAISENPGGTYGYTF.

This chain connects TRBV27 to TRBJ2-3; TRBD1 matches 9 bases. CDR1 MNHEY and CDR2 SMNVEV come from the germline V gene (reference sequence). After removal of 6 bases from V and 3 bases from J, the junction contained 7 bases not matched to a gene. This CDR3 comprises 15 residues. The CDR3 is CASRGQGTGTDTQYF. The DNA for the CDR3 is TGTGCCAGCAGGGGACAGGGCACCGGAACAGATACGCAGTATTTT.

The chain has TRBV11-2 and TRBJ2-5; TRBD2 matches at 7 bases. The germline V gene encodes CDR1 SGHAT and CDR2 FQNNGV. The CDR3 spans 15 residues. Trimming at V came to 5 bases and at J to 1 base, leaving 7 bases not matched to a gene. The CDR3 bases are TGTGCCAGCAGCCTCTGGGACTACGCCCAAGAGACCCAGTACTTC. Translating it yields CASSLWDYAQETQYF.

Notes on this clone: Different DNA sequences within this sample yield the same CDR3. The CDR3 coding sequence is TGTGCCAGTAGTGCTCGAGAGACCCAGTACTTC. It specifies CASSARETQYF. The V call is TRBV19, the J call TRBJ2-5; D is unresolved. Per the germline V gene, CDR1 is LNHDA and CDR2 is SQIVND (reference sequence). V was pared by 5 bases and J by 4 bases, with 5 bases between. The CDR3 runs to 11 residues.

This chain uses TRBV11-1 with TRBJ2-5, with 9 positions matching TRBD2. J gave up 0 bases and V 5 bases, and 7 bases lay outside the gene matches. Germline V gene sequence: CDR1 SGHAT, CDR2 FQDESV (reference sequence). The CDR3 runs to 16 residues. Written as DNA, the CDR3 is TGTGCCAGCAGCCCGAGGGCTAGCGGGGACCAAGAGACCCAGTACTTC. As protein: CASSPRASGDQETQYF.

The CDR3 nucleotides are TGTGCCAGCAGAGGGACTAGCGGGGTCTACAATGAGCAGTTCTTC. Translation gives CASRGTSGVYNEQFF. J is TRBJ2-1 and V is TRBV6-5; TRBD2 agrees at 13 bases. This CDR3 has 15 amino acids. The germline V gene has CDR1 MNHEY and CDR2 SVGAGI. V lost 6 bases to trimming and J lost 3 bases; unmatched junction nucleotides: 2.

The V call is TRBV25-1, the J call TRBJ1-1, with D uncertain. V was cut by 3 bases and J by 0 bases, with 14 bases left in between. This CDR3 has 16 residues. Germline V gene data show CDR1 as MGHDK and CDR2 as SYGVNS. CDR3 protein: CASSDKHGPMNTEAFF. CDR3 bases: TGTGCCAGCAGTGACAAACATGGGCCAATGAACACTGAAGCTTTCTTT.

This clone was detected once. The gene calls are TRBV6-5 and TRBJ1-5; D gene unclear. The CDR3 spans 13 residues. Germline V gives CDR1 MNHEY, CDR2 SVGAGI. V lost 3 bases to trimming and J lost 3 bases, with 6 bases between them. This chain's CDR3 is CASSYIVNQPQHF. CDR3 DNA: TGTGCCAGCAGTTATATCGTCAATCAGCCCCAGCATTTT.

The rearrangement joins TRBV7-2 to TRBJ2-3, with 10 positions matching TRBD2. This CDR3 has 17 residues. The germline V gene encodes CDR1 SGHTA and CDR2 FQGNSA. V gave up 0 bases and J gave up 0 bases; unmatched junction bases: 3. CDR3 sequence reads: CASSLAAGGPSTDTQYF. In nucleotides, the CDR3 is TGTGCCAGCAGCTTAGCAGCGGGAGGGCCGAGCACAGATACGCAGTATTTT.

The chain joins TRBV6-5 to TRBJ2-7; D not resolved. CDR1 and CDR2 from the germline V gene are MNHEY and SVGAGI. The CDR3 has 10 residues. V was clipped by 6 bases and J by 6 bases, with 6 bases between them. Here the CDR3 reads CASSWGEQYF. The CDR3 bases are TGTGCCAGCAGCTGGGGCGAGCAGTACTTC.

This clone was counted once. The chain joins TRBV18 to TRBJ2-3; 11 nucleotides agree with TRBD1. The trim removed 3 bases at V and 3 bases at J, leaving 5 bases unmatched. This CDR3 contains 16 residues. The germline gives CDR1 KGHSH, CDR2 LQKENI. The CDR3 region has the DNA TGTGCCAGCTCACCCCGGGACAGGGGGAGGACAGATACGCAGTATTTT. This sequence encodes CASSPRDRGRTDTQYF.

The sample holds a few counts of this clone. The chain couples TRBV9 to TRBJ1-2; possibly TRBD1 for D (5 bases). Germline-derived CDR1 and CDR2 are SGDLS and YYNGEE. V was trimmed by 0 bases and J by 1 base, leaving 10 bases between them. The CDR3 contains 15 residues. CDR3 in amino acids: CASSVAQGFNYGYTF. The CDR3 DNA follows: TGTGCCAGCAGCGTAGCCCAGGGCTTTAACTATGGCTACACCTTC.

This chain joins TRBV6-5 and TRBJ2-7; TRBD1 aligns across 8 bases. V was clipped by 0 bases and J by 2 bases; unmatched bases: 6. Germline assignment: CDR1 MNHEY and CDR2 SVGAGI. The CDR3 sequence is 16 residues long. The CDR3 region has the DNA TGTGCCAGCAGTTACTCGCGGCCAGGGGGCACCTACGAGCAGTACTTC. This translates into CASSYSRPGGTYEQYF.

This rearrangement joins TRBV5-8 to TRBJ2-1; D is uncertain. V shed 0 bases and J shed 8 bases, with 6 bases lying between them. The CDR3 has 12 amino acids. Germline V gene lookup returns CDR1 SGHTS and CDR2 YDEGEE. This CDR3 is CASSLVGYEQFF. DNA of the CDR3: TGTGCCAGCAGCTTGGTGGGGTATGAGCAGTTCTTC.

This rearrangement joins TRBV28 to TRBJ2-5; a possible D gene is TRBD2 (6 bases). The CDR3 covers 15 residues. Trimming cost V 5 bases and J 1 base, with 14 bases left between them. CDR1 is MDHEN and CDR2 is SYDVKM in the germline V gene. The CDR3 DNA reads TGTGCCAGCAGTGACTTCAGGGACTCCCAAGAGACCCAGTACTTC. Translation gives CASSDFRDSQETQYF.

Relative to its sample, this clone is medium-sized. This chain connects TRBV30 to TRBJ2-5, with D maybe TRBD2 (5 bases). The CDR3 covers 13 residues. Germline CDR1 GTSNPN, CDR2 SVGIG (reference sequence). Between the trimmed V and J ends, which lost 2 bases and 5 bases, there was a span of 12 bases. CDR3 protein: CAWSRARRETQYF. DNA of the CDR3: TGTGCCTGGAGTCGGGCTAGGAGGGAGACCCAGTACTTC.

CDR3 protein: CAWSLAGGENTEAFF. CDR3 sequence (DNA): TGTGCCTGGAGCCTTGCAGGGGGGGAGAACACTGAAGCTTTCTTT. The chain couples TRBV30 to TRBJ1-1; 7 positions agree with TRBD1. The CDR3 extends over 15 amino acids. V shed 3 bases, J shed 1 base, and the junction held 8 bases outside the gene matches. CDR1 and CDR2 from the germline V gene are GTSNPN and SVGIG (reference sequence).

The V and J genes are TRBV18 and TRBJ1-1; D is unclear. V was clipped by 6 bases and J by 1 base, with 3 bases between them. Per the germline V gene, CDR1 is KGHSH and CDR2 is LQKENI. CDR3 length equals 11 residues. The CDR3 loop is CASSENTEAFF. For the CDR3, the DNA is TGTGCCAGCTCGGAGAACACTGAAGCTTTCTTT.

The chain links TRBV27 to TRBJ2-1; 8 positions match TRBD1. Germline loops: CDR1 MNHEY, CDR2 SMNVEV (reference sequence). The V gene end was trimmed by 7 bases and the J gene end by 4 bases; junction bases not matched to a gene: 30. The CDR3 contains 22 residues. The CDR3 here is CASNAIRRPAHRTGWMYNEQFF. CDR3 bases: TGTGCCAGCAACGCCATTCGTCGGCCTGCTCATCGGACAGGGTGGATGTACAATGAGCAGTTCTTC.

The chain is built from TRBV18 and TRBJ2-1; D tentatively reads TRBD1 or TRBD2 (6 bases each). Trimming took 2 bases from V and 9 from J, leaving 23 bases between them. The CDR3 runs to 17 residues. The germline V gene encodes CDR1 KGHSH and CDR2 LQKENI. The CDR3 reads CASSPRGARGGFSEQFF. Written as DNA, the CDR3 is TGTGCCAGCTCACCAAGGGGTGCCAGGGGAGGCTTTAGTGAGCAGTTCTTC. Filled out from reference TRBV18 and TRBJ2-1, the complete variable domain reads NAGVMQNPRHLVRRRGQEARLRCSPMKGHSHVYWYRQLPEEGLKFMVYLQKENIIDESGMPKERFSAEFPKEGPSILRIQQVVRGDSAAYFCASSPRGARGGFSEQFFGPGTRLTVL.

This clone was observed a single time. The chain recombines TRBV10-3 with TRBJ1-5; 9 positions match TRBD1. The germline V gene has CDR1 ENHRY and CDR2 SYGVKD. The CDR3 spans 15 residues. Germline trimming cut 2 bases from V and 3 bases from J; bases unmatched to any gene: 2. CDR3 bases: TGTGCCATCAGTGAGGGACAGGGGTCCAATCAGCCCCAGCATTTT. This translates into CAISEGQGSNQPQHF.